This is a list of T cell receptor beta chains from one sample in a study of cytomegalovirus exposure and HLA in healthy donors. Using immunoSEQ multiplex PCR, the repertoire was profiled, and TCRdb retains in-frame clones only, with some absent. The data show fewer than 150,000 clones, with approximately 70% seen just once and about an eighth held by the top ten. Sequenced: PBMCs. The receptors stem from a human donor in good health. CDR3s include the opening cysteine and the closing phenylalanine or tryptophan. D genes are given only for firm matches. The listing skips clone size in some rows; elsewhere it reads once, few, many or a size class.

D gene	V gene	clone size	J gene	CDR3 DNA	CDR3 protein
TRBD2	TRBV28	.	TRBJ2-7	TGTGCCAGCAGACCACTAGCGGGGGATCTTCCCTACGAGCAGTACTTC	CASRPLAGDLPYEQYF
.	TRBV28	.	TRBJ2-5	TGTGCCAGCACCTTGGGGGCCGAAGAGACCCAGTACTTC	CASTLGAEETQYF
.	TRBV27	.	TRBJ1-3	TGTGCCAGCAGTTTATCGGGGGGGTATGGAAACACCATATATTTT	CASSLSGGYGNTIYF
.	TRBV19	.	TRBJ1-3	TGTGCCAGTAGTCTTAACTCGGGAGGTGGAAACACCATATATTTT	CASSLNSGGGNTIYF
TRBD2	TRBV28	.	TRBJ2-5	TGTGCCAGCGTCCCCGGGGGGGAAGAGACCCAGTACTTC	CASVPGGEETQYF
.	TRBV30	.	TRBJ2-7	TGTGCCTGGAGTGCCCTGAGGACAGCACACTACGAGCAGTACTTC	CAWSALRTAHYEQYF
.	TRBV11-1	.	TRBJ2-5	TGTGCCAGCAGCCCCCTCGGGGGACAAGAGACCCAGTACTTC	CASSPLGGQETQYF
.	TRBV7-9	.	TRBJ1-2	TGTGCCAGCAGCTTAGTCCAGGGTTCAGCTAACTATGGCTACACCTTC	CASSLVQGSANYGYTF
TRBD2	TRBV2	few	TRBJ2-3	TGTGCCAGCAGTCCGGGGGGGCCTGGCACAGATACGCAGTATTTT	CASSPGGPGTDTQYF
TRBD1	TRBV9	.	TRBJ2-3	TGTGCCAGCAGCGCGGACAGGGGCCTTACTGGAGATACGCAGTATTTT	CASSADRGLTGDTQYF
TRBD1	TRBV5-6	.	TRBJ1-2	TGTGCCAGCAGCTCGGACAGGGTGTATGGCTACACCTTC	CASSSDRVYGYTF
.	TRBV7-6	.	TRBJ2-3	TGTGCCAGCAGCTTCGGACTCGCAGCTAGCACAGATACGCAGTATTTT	CASSFGLAASTDTQYF
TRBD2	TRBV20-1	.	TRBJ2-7	TGCAGCCTCCGGGACTACCCCGAGCAGTACTTC	CSLRDYPEQYF
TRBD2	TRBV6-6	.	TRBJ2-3	TGTGCCAGCGACGGACGGACTAGTGGTACAGATACGCAGTATTTT	CASDGRTSGTDTQYF
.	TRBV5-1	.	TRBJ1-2	TGCGCCAGCAGCTTGGGACAGGCCAACTATGGCTACACCTTC	CASSLGQANYGYTF
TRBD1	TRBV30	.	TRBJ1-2	TGTGCCTGGAGAGAGGGACAGAACTATGGCTACACCTTC	CAWREGQNYGYTF
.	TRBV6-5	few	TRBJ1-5	TGTGCCAGCAGCCCTCTCCCAGGTGGGAATCAGCCCCAGCATTTT	CASSPLPGGNQPQHF
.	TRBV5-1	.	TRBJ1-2	TGCGCCAGCAGCTTGTCAGGGGACTATGGCTACACCTTC	CASSLSGDYGYTF
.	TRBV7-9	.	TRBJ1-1	TGTGCCAGCAGCTTACTGGGGCCTGAAGCTTTCTTT	CASSLLGPEAFF
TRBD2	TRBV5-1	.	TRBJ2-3	TGCGCCAGCAGTCCGACTAGCGGGAGTGGGACAGATACGCAGTATTTT	CASSPTSGSGTDTQYF
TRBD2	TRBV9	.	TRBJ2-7	TGTGCCAGCAGCGTCCTAGCGGCCTCCTACGAGCAGTACTTC	CASSVLAASYEQYF
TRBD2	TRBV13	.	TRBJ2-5	TGTGCCGGCAGCTCCGAGCGGGAGGGCTCCCAAGAGACCCAGTACTTC	CAGSSEREGSQETQYF
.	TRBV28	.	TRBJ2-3	TGTGCCAGCAGCCCGGGCACAGATACGCAGTATTTT	CASSPGTDTQYF
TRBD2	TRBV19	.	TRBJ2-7	TGTGCCAAAGTTAGCGGGAGGTTTTACGAGCAGTACTTC	CAKVSGRFYEQYF
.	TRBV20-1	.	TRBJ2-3	TGCAGTGCTAGCTCCACAGATACGCAGTATTTT	CSASSTDTQYF
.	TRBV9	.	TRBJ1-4	TGTGCCAGCAGCGTAGGAGCAGGGCAGAATGAAAAACTGTTTTTT	CASSVGAGQNEKLFF
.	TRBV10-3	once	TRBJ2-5	TGTGCCATCAGCGCTACAGGGTCGGGGGAGACCCAGTACTTC	CAISATGSGETQYF
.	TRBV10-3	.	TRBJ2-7	TGTGCCATCGCCACAAACAGGGTGCAGTACTTC	CAIATNRVQYF
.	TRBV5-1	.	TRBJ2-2	TGCGCCAGCAGCCATATGCCCGGACAGAACACCGGGGAGCTGTTTTTT	CASSHMPGQNTGELFF
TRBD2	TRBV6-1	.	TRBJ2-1	TGTGCCAGTAATAGCGGGAGTAACAATGAGCAGTTCTTC	CASNSGSNNEQFF
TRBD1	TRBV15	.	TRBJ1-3	TGTGCCACGTCGAGGGACAGGGGGTTTTCTGGAAACACCATATATTTT	CATSRDRGFSGNTIYF
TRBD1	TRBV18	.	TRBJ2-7	TGTGCCAGCTCACCAGGTCCAGGGGGCTTCGAGCAGTACTTC	CASSPGPGGFEQYF
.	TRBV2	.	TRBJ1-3	TGTGCCAGCAGTGATAATCGCTCTGGAAACACCATATATTTT	CASSDNRSGNTIYF
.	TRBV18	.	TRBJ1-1	TGTGCCAGCTCAATCTCAGGGCTGAACACTGAAGCTTTCTTT	CASSISGLNTEAFF
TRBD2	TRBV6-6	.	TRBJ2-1	TGTGCCAGCAGTACAGGGACTAGCGGGCACAATGAGCAGTTCTTC	CASSTGTSGHNEQFF
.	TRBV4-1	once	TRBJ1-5	TGCGCCAGCAGCCAAGGTGTGGGCAATAGCAATCAGCCCCAGCATTTT	CASSQGVGNSNQPQHF
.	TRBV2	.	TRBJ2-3	TGTGCCAGCAGTACAGGGAGAGGAGATACGCAGTATTTT	CASSTGRGDTQYF
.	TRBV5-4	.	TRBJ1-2	TGTGCCAGCAAGGAGGACGCCGGAGGCTATGGCTACACCTTC	CASKEDAGGYGYTF
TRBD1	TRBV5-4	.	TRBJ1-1	TGTGCCAGCAGCCTTCAAGGGACAGCCAACACTGAAGCTTTCTTT	CASSLQGTANTEAFF
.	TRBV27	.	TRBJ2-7	TGTGCCAGCAGTTTAACAGGTTACGAGCAGTACTTC	CASSLTGYEQYF
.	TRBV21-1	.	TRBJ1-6	TGTGCCAGCAGCATGGGTTCAGGGTTTAATTCACCCCTCCACTTT	CASSMGSGFNSPLHF
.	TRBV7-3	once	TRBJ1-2	TGTGCCAGCAGCTTACAGGGGAACTATGGCTACACCTTC	CASSLQGNYGYTF
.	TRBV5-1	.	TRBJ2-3	TGCGCCAGCAGCTTGGGTGGGGAGGCTACGCAGTATTTT	CASSLGGEATQYF
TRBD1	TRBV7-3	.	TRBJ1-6	TGTGCCAGCAGCTTAACCGGGACAGTATATTCACCCCTCCACTTT	CASSLTGTVYSPLHF
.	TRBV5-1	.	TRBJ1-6	TGCGCCAGCAGCTTGGTCCACGGTGAAGGGGATAATTCACCCCTCCACTTT	CASSLVHGEGDNSPLHF
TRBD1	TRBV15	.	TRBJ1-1	TGTGCCACCAGCAGGGGACAGGGGTTTGATGAAGCTTTCTTT	CATSRGQGFDEAFF
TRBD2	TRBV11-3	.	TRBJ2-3	TGTGCCAGCAGCCCTCTAACTAGCGGGAGGACAGATACGCAGTATTTT	CASSPLTSGRTDTQYF
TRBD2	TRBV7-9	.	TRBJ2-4	TGTGCCAGCAGCTTAGCTGGGACTAGCGGACCTCTAGCCAAAAACATTCAGTACTTC	CASSLAGTSGPLAKNIQYF
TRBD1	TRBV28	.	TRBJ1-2	TGTGCCAGCAGGGCAGGGGGAAGGGTCGGCTACACCTTC	CASRAGGRVGYTF
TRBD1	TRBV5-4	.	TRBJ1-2	TGTGCCAGCACCGGACAGGGTAGCATCTATGGCTACACCTTC	CASTGQGSIYGYTF
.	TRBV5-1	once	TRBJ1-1	TGCGCCAGCAGCTTGGCCGGGGGTTCCGGCAACACTGAAGCTTTCTTT	CASSLAGGSGNTEAFF
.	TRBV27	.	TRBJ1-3	TGTGCCAGTAGTTTATCGGCAGGGTACTCTGGAAACACCATATATTTT	CASSLSAGYSGNTIYF
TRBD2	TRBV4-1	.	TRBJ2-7	TGCGCCAGCAGCCAAGATGGAGCAGGGACTAGCTCCTACGAGCAGTACTTC	CASSQDGAGTSSYEQYF
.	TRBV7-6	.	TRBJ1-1	TGTGCCAGCAGCAAAAGGGGAACTGAAGCTTTCTTT	CASSKRGTEAFF
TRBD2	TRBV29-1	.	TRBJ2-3	TGCAGCGTTACCTGGACTAGCGGGAGGTCAGATACGCAGTATTTT	CSVTWTSGRSDTQYF
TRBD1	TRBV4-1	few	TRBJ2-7	TGCGCCAGCAGCCTACACAGGGGCGAGCAGTACTTC	CASSLHRGEQYF
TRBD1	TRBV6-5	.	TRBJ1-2	TGTGCCAGCAGTTACACCGGGACAGGTCCTCATTATGGCTACACCTTC	CASSYTGTGPHYGYTF
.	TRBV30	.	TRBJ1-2	TGTGCCTGGAGACTCAATTCTGGCTACACCTTC	CAWRLNSGYTF
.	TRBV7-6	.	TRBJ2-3	TGTGCCAGCAGCTTAGGGCAGGGGTTAGATACGCAGTATTTT	CASSLGQGLDTQYF